The rows below give T cell receptor beta chains drawn from one sample of a study of T-cell memory formation after mild COVID-19. One entry per CDR3 protein results from TCRdb running MiXCR on the 5' RACE reads. The table includes fewer than 15,000 distinct CDR3 sequences, roughly 15% detected once. Material: PBMCs or a T cell subset sorted from them (not recorded which). The receptors here all came from a man between 18 and 29 years old who had mild COVID-19 (a few samples of this study predate the infection). Cell type and time point are not known. The CDR3 runs from the conserved cysteine through the conserved F or W. D genes are given only for firm matches. Some rows mark clone size as missing; the rest say once, few, many or name a class of expanded clone.

>TRBV9|.|TRBJ1-6|TRBD1
CASSAGTVMYNSPLHF
TGTGCCAGCAGCGCGGGGACAGTCATGTATAATTCACCCCTCCACTTT
>TRBV7-9|many|TRBJ2-5|.
CASSFFLWTQYF
TGTGCCAGCAGCTTTTTTCTTTGGACCCAGTACTTC
>TRBV6-2/TRBV6-3|medium-sized|TRBJ2-1|TRBD1
CASSSGTGINEQFF
TGTGCCAGCAGTTCCGGGACAGGGATCAATGAGCAGTTCTTC
>TRBV19|.|TRBJ1-2|.
CASSIDRGGYGYTF
TGTGCCAGTAGTATAGACAGGGGTGGCTATGGCTACACCTTC
>TRBV4-1|.|TRBJ2-7|TRBD2
CASSRFGLAAESYEQYF
TGCGCCAGCAGCCGCTTCGGACTAGCGGCCGAATCCTACGAGCAGTACTTC
>TRBV2|many|TRBJ2-3|.
CASIPGFTDTQYF
TGTGCCAGCATCCCCGGGTTCACAGATACGCAGTATTTT
>TRBV6-2/TRBV6-3|many|TRBJ2-3|.
CASSYWSTDTQYF
TGTGCCAGCAGTTACTGGAGCACAGATACGCAGTATTTT
>TRBV7-2|many|TRBJ2-2|.
CASSIQKYTGELFF
TGTGCCAGCTCCATACAGAAATACACCGGGGAGCTGTTTTTT
>TRBV9|many|TRBJ2-7|.
CASSVGGGPTYEQYF
TGTGCCAGCAGCGTAGGAGGGGGACCGACCTACGAGCAGTACTTC
>TRBV4-1|few|TRBJ1-2|.
CASSQAGYGYTF
TGCGCCAGCAGCCAAGCCGGGTATGGCTACACCTTC
>TRBV20-1|many|TRBJ1-1|.
CSARDPRSLEAFF
TGCAGTGCTAGAGATCCTCGGAGTCTTGAAGCTTTCTTT
>TRBV10-3|many|TRBJ2-2|.
CAISESTPGQGALLYTGELFF
TGTGCCATCAGTGAGTCTACCCCGGGACAAGGAGCCCTTCTGTACACCGGGGAGCTGTTTTTT
>TRBV7-9|few|TRBJ2-3|TRBD2
CASSLGSSGSRTDTQYF
TGTGCCAGCAGCTTGGGGAGTAGCGGGAGTAGGACAGATACGCAGTATTTT
>TRBV29-1|many|TRBJ2-1|.
CSVVTAFSLEQFF
TGCAGCGTTGTAACAGCCTTCTCCCTGGAGCAGTTCTTC
>TRBV12-3/TRBV12-4|many|TRBJ2-6|.
CASSFRGSGANVLTF
TGTGCCAGCAGTTTTCGAGGAAGCGGGGCCAACGTCCTGACTTTC
>TRBV5-4|.|TRBJ2-1|.
CASSLDGATHNEQFF
TGTGCCAGCAGCTTGGATGGTGCGACCCACAATGAGCAGTTCTTC
>TRBV5-1|many|TRBJ2-3|TRBD2
CASSPERGSTDTQYF
TGCGCCAGCAGCCCTGAGCGGGGAAGCACAGATACGCAGTATTTT
>TRBV7-2|.|TRBJ2-7|TRBD2
CASSLSASGGTSYEQYF
TGTGCCAGCAGCTTATCGGCTAGCGGGGGGACCTCCTACGAGCAGTACTTC
>TRBV7-2|.|TRBJ1-1|.
CASSLQGGKREAFF
TGTGCCAGCAGCTTGCAGGGTGGAAAGCGTGAAGCTTTCTTT
>TRBV15|.|TRBJ2-5|TRBD1
CATSRDVPTGTEVETQYF
TGTGCCACCAGCAGAGATGTCCCGACAGGGACCGAGGTAGAGACCCAGTACTTC
>TRBV14|many|TRBJ2-1|TRBD1
CASSPLPYRGLYNEQFF
TGTGCCAGCAGCCCTCTGCCCTACAGGGGGCTCTACAATGAGCAGTTCTTC
>TRBV6-1|many|TRBJ2-5|TRBD2
CASSEWTLAGGPGETQYF
TGTGCCAGCAGTGAATGGACTCTAGCGGGGGGGCCGGGGGAGACCCAGTACTTC
>TRBV9|.|TRBJ1-6|TRBD1
CASSFGTGFGNSPLHF
TGTGCCAGCAGCTTCGGGACAGGGTTCGGGAATTCACCCCTCCACTTT
>TRBV14|many|TRBJ2-7|.
CASSQDGLPPLYEQYF
TGTGCCAGCAGCCAAGATGGCCTTCCCCCGCTCTACGAGCAGTACTTC
>TRBV5-6|many|TRBJ2-3|.
CASSSLDTQYF
TGTGCCAGCAGCTCTCTAGATACGCAGTATTTT
>TRBV2|many|TRBJ1-2|.
CASSDSWQDFYGYTF
TGTGCCAGCAGTGATAGTTGGCAGGACTTTTATGGCTACACCTTC
>TRBV11-2|many|TRBJ2-5|.
CASSYTRSTKETQYF
TGTGCCAGCAGCTATACGAGATCGACGAAAGAGACCCAGTACTTC
>TRBV14|.|TRBJ1-2|TRBD1
CASSPWTGGGYTF
TGTGCCAGCAGCCCCTGGACAGGGGGCGGCTACACCTTC